This section outlines one TCR beta chain sequence together with its context. The antigen it binds to is not known. No quality values exist for individual bases; no much larger clone is one base distant. The record originates from a study of spatial heterogeneity in lung cancer (dated by TCRdb to about 2019). A note on the overall study: Beta-chain transcripts were consistently detected in greater numbers than alpha-chain transcripts, which likely reflected higher beta-chain transcript abundance. In the raw uncorrected reads, each unique combination of TCR and UMI appeared more than ten times on average. The study quantitatively compared TCR alpha and beta repertoires across multiple tumor regions, matched nontumor lung and blood in non-small cell lung cancer. TCR repertoire features were related to nonsynonymous mutation counts determined by whole-exome sequencing of tumor tissue. At surgery, roughly 220 tumor regions, approximately 64 matched nontumor lung samples and 56 PBMC samples were TCR-sequenced for both alpha and beta chains.

Broad study findings and their caveats: Ubiquitous expanded tumor TCRs were found in blood more often at tumor resection than at routine follow-up. Additional single-cell paired TCR alpha and beta sequencing was considered necessary to confirm, at a functional level, the hypothesis that regional TCRs recognize regional mutations.

Receptors were amplified or captured by 5' RACE. Sequencing relied on a NextSeq 500. In the TCR library protocol, a unique molecular identifier was attached to each TCR cDNA molecule so that PCR and sequencing errors could be corrected. In the original analysis: Decombinator tools were used for TCR identification, UMI-based error correction and CDR3 extraction. TCRs above a frequency of 2 per 1,000, corresponding to the top 1% of the tumor frequency distribution, were defined as expanded. Renyi diversity was calculated using the R vegan package after each repertoire was subsampled 100 times to 5,000 TCRs. CDR3 similarity networks were built from amino acid triplet string-kernel similarity, connecting CDR3s with pairwise similarity above 0.82. TCRdb's own reprocessing of the public reads used fastp at Q25 and MiXCR and kept productive beta chains. When rows share a CDR3 protein, they turn into one entry using the most common DNA and genes. TCRdb's processing, not the study's, gives the V and J calls here. The sample table contains around 11,000 distinct CDR3 sequences; only one count was recorded for around a quarter of them. Of the sample, roughly 33% falls within the top ten clones.

Trimming costs V 6 bases and J 0 bases, and their ends lie 13 bases apart. Its CDR3 holds 15 amino acids, cysteine through phenylalanine. CDR3 DNA only is kept here, 45 bases in frame from base 1. Based on the germline V gene, the CDR1 and CDR2 sequences are MNHEY and SVGEGT. This specimen's time point label, interpreted: sample taken at primary tumor resection. Without any cell sorting, TCR sequencing was performed on whole RNA extracted either from tumor and nontumor lung tissue or from cryopreserved PBMC samples. Samples were obtained from approximately 77 patients with early-stage, untreated non-small cell lung cancer from the lung TRACERx cohort. Only patients with enough RNA available from two or more tumor regions were chosen for TCR sequencing.

This specimen was PBMCs, taken at surgery. The chain is made from TRBV6-2 or TRBV6-3 and TRBJ2-3; TRBD2 is a weak D gene call, 6 bases matching. This receptor was taken from a female donor with early-stage non-small cell lung cancer. The CDR3 region has the sequence CASSSGTGSTDTQYF. The nucleotide sequence reads TGTGCCAGCAGCTCCGGGACTGGAAGCACAGATACGCAGTATTTT.